Sequencing of this T cell receptor beta chain was carried out in a study of blood T cell repertoires in COVID-19. Study at large: The United States, Italy and Spain supplied acute and convalescent COVID-19 samples.

Study members were between roughly 18 and 100 years old and lived in approximately 25 US regions. In the original workflow: Estimated nucleated cell counts came from reference gene primer amplification. Data came from immunoSEQ multiplex PCR; TCRdb stores just in-frame clones and leaves some out. That table is the source of V, J and clone size, and D and trimming were worked out from the DNA. This sample has 100,000 to 150,000 clones; 80% to 90% occur once, and the top ten carry around 2.5%. The CDR3 totals 15 residues. V trimming: 6 bases; J trimming: 7 bases; junction bases outside the gene matches: 12. CDR1 and CDR2 (germline): MNHEY, SVGAGI.

The chain has TRBV6-5 and TRBJ2-7; 10 bases match TRBD1. Sequenced sample: PBMCs or T cells enriched from blood (not recorded which). The receptor's source is a woman between 50 and 59 years old who had recovered from COVID-19. CDR3 residues: CASRPETGGLGEQYF. CDR3 sequence (DNA): TGTGCCAGCAGACCAGAGACAGGGGGCTTGGGGGAGCAGTACTTC.